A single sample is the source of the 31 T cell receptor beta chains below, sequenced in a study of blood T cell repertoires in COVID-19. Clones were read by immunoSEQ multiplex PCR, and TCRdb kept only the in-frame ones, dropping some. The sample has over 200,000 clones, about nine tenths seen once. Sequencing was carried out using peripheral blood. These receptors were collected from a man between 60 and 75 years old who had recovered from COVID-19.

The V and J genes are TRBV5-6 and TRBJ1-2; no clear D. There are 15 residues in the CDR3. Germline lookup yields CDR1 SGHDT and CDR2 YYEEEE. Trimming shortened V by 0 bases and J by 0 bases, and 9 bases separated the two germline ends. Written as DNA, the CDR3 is TGTGCCAGCAGCTTGGGGAGCTTAGCTAACTATGGCTACACCTTC. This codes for CASSLGSLANYGYTF.

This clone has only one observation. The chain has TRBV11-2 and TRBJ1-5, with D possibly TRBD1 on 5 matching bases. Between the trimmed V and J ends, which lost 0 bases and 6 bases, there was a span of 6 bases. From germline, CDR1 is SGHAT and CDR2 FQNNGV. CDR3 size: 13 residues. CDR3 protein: CASSLEGGQPQHF. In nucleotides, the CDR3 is TGTGCCAGCAGCTTAGAGGGGGGTCAGCCCCAGCATTTT.

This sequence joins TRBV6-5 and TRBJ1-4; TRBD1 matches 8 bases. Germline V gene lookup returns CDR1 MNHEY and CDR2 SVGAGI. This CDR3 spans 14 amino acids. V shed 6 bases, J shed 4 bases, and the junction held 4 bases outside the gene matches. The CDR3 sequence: CASRAQGVNEKLFF. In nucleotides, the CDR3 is TGTGCCAGCAGGGCACAGGGGGTTAATGAAAAACTGTTTTTT.

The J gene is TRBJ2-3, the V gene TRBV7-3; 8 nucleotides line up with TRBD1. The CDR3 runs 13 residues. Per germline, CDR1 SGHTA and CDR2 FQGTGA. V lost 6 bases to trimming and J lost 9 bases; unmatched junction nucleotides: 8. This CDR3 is CASRLDRGGTQYF. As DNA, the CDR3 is TGTGCCAGCAGACTAGACAGGGGCGGAACGCAGTATTTT.

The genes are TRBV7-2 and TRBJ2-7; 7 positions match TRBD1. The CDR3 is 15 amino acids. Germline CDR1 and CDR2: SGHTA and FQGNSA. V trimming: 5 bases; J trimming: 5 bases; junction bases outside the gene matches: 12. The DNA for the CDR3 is TGTGCCAGCAGCACTGGACAGGTTTTCAGCGACGAGCAGTACTTC. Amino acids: CASSTGQVFSDEQYF.

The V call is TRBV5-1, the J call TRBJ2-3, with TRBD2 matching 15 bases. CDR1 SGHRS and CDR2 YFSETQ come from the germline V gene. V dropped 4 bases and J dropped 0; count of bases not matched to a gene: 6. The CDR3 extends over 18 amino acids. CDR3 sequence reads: CASSQGLAGGLSTDTQYF. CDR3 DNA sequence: TGCGCCAGCAGCCAAGGACTAGCGGGGGGGCTTAGCACAGATACGCAGTATTTT.

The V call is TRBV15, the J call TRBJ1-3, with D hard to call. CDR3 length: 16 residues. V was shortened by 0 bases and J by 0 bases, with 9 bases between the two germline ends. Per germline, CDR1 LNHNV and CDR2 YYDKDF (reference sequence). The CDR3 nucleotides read TGTGCCACCAGCAGAGATTTCGGGAGCTCTGGAAACACCATATATTTT. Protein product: CATSRDFGSSGNTIYF.

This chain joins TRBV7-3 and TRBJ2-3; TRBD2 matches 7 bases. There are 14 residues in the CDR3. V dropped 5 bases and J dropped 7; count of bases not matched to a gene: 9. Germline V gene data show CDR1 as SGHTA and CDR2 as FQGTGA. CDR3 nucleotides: TGTGCCAGCAGCCCCCCGGGGGGACCAAATACGCAGTATTTT. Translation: CASSPPGGPNTQYF.

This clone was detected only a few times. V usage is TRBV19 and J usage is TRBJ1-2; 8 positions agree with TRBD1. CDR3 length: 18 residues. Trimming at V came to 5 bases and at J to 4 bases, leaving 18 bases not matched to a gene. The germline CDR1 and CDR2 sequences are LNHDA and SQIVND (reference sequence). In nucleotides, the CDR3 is TGTGCCAGTAGTTCCGAAACGGGACAGGTACTGAGGGGCTATGGCTACACCTTC. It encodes CASSSETGQVLRGYGYTF.

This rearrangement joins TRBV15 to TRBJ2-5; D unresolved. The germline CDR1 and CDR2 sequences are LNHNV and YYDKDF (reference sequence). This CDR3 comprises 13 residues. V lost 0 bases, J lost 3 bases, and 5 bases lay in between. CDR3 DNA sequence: TGTGCCACCAGCAGAGACTTAGAAGAGACCCAGTACTTC. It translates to CATSRDLEETQYF.

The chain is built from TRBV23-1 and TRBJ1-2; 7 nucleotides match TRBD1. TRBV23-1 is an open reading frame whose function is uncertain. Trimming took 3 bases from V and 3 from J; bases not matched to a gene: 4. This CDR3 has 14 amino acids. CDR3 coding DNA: TGCGCCAGCAGTCACCACGGGACAGACTATGGCTACACCTTC. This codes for CASSHHGTDYGYTF.

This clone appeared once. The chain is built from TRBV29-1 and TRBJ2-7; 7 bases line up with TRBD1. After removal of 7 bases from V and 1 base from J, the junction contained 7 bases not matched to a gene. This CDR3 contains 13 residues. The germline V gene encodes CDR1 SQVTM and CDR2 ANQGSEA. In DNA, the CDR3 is TGCAGCGCCCTGACAGGGCAATCCTACGAGCAGTACTTC. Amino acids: CSALTGQSYEQYF.

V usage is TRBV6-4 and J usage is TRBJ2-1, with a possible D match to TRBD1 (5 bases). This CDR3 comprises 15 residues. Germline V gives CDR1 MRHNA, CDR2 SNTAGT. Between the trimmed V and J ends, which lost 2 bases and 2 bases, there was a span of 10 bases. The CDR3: CASSDPGQAYNEQFF. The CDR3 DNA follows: TGTGCCAGCAGTGACCCTGGACAAGCCTACAATGAGCAGTTCTTC.

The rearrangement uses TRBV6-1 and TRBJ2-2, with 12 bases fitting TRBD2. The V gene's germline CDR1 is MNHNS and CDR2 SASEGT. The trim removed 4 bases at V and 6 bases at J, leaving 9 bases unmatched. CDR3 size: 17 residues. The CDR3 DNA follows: TGTGCCAGCAGTGGTGGGGCTAGCGGGAGGGCGGCCGGGGAGCTGTTTTTT. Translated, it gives CASSGGASGRAAGELFF.

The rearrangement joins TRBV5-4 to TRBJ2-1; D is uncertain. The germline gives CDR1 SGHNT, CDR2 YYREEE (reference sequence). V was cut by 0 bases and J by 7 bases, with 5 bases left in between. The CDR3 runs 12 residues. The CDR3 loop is CASSLARNEQFF. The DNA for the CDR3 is TGTGCCAGCAGCTTGGCCAGGAATGAGCAGTTCTTC.

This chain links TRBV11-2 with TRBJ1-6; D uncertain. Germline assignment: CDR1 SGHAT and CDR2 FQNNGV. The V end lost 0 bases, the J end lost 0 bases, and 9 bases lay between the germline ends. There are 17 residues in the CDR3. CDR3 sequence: CASSLDLGSSYNSPLHF. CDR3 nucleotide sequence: TGTGCCAGCAGCTTAGATTTGGGGAGCTCCTATAATTCACCCCTCCACTTT.

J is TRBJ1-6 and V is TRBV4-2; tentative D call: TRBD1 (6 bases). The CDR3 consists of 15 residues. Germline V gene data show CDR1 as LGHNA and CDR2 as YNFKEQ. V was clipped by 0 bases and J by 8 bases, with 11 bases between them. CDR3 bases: TGTGCCAGCAGCCAAGAGCGACAGGCTTATTCACCCCTCCACTTT. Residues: CASSQERQAYSPLHF.

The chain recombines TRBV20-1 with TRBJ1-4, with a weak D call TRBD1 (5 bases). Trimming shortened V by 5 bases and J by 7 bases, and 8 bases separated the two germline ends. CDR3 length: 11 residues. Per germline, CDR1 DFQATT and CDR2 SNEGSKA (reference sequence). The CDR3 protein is CSAPTGEKLFF. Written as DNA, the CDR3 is TGCAGTGCTCCCACAGGTGAAAAACTGTTTTTT.

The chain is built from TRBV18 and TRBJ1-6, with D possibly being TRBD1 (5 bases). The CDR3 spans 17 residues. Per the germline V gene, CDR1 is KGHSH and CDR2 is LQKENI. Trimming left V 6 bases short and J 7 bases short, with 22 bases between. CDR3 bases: TGTGCCAGCTCGCTGAACGGATTCGGAGGGGCCAATTCACCCCTCCACTTT. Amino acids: CASSLNGFGGANSPLHF.

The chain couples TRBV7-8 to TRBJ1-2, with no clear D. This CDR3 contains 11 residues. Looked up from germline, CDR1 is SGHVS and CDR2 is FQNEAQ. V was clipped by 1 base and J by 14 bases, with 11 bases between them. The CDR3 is CASSLGSWATF. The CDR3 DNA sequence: TGTGCCAGCAGCTTAGGGTCCTGGGCTACCTTC.

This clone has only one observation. CDR3 loop: CAIGASGRRGAYNEQFF. The CDR3 DNA sequence: TGTGCCATCGGGGCGAGCGGGAGGCGGGGGGCCTACAATGAGCAGTTCTTC. This chain uses TRBV10-3 with TRBJ2-1; 9 bases are a match to TRBD2. Germline V CDR1 and CDR2: ENHRY, SYGVKD. V gave up 8 bases and J gave up 2 bases; unmatched junction bases: 13. The CDR3 runs 17 residues.

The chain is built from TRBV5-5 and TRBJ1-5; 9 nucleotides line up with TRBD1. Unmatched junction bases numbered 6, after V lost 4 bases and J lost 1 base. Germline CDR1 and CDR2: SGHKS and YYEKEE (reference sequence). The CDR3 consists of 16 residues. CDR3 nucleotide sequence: TGTGCCAGCAGCATTGACGACAGGGGGAGCAATCAGCCCCAGCATTTT. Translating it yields CASSIDDRGSNQPQHF.

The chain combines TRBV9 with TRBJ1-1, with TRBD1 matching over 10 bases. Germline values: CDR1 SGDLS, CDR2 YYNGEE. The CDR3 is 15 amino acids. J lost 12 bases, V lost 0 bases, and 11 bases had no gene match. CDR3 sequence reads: CASSVAGDRGGVTFF. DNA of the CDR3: TGTGCCAGCAGCGTAGCTGGGGACAGGGGCGGTGTTACTTTCTTT.

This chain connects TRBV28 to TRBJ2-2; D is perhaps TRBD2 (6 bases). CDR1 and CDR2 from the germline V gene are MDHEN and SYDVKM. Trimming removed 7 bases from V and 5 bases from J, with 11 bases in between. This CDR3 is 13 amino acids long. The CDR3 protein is CASISAGTGELFF. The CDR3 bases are TGTGCCAGCATTAGCGCGGGAACCGGGGAGCTGTTTTTT. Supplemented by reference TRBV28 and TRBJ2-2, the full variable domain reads DVKVTQSSRYLVKRTGEKVFLECVQDMDHENMFWYRQDPGLGLRLIYFSYDVKMKEKGDIPEGYSVSREKKERFSLILESASTNQTSMYLCASISAGTGELFFGEGSRLTVL.

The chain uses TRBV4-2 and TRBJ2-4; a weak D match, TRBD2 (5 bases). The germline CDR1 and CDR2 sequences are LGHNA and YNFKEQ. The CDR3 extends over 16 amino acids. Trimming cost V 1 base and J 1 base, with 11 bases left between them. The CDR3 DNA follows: TGTGCCAGCAGCCAAGCTAGCTCGAGGGCCAAAAACATTCAGTACTTC. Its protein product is CASSQASSRAKNIQYF.

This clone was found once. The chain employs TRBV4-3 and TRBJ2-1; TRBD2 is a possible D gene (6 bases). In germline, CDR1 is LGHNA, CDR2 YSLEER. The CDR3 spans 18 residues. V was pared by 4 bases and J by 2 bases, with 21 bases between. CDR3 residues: CASSPRRSGGATYNEQFF. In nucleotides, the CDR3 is TGCGCCAGCAGCCCCCGAAGGAGTGGAGGGGCGACCTACAATGAGCAGTTCTTC.

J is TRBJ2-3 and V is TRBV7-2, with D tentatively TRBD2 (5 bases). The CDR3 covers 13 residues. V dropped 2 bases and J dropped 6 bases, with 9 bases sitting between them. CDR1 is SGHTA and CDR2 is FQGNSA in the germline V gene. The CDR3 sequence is CASSLFGGDTQYF. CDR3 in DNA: TGTGCCAGCAGCTTATTCGGCGGGGATACGCAGTATTTT.

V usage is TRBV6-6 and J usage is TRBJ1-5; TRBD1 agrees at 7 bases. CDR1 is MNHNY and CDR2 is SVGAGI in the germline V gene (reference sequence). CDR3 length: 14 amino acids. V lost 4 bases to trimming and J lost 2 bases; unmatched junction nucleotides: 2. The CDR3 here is CASSLGGGNQPQHF. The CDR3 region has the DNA TGTGCCAGCAGTTTAGGGGGCGGCAATCAGCCCCAGCATTTT.

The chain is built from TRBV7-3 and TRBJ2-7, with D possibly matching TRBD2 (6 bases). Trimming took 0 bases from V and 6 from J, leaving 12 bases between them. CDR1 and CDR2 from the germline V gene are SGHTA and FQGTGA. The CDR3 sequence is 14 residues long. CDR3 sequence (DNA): TGTGCCAGCAGCTTAACGGGGGGAACGAGCGAGCAGTACTTC. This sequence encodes CASSLTGGTSEQYF. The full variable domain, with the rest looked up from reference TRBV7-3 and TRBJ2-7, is GAGVSQTPSNKVTEKGKYVELRCDPISGHTALYWYRQSLGQGPEFLIYFQGTGAADDSGLPNDRFFAVRPEGSVSTLKIQRTERGDSAVYLCASSLTGGTSEQYFGPGTRLTVT.

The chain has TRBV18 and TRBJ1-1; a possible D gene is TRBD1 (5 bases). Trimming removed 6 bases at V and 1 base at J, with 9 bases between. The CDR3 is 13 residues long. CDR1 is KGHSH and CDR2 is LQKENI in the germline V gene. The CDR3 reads CASSPTANTEAFF. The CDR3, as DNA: TGTGCCAGCTCGCCGACAGCGAACACTGAAGCTTTCTTT.

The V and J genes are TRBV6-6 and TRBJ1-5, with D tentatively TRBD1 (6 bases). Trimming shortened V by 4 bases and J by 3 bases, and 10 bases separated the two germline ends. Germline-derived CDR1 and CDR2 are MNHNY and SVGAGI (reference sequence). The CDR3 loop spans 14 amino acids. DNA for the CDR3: TGTGCCAGCAGTTCGGGACAAGTCAATCAGCCCCAGCATTTT. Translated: CASSSGQVNQPQHF.